A single TCR beta chain is shown here with its context. This specimen comes from a study of graft-versus-host responses after intestinal transplantation. Germline loops: CDR1 MNHNY, CDR2 SVGAGI (reference sequence). V gave up 8 bases and J gave up 6 bases, with 17 bases separating them. This CDR3 spans 14 amino acids. Only in-frame clones appear in the TCRdb table, and some are missing; sequencing was by immunoSEQ multiplex PCR. This repertoire shows 21,000 or so clones, 55% to 65% found once; its top ten account for under 1.2%. Study outcomes and limitations: Recipient bone marrow held GvH clones, some seen earlier in ileum or blood. There was an association between peak levels of circulating GvH clones and early post-transplant HvG declines.

The clonotype originates from a human patient who received an intestinal transplant. The sequenced sample was alloreactive CD4+ T cells from a mixed lymphocyte reaction culture, obtained before intestinal transplant. This sample's subset: CFSE-low proliferating T cells sorted from roughly six-day pre-transplant mixed lymphocyte reaction (GvH or HvG direction). The chain has TRBV6-6 and TRBJ1-5; D perhaps matches TRBD1 (6 bases). The CDR3 here is CASLDSRIAQPQHF. CDR3 sequence (DNA): TGTGCCAGCTTGGACAGCCGAATAGCTCAGCCCCAGCATTTT.